This paragraph covers one TCR beta chain sequence. The antigen remains unidentified. Among the donors, all were Caucasian adults who lived in Nashville, Tennessee. Division of CD4+ cells produced a CD45RA+ naive subset and a CD45RA-negative memory subset. TCRdb keeps only in-frame clones here, not all; method: immunoSEQ multiplex PCR. The sample carries approximately 2.5 million clones, approximately 94% recorded once. These data originate in a study of shared clonotypes between healthy human individuals. Study-wide findings and caveats: The sampled material consisted only of blood, and tissue repertoires are likely to differ.

Germline V gives CDR1 SGHRS, CDR2 YFSETQ. Trimming shortened V by 7 bases and J by 1 base, and 14 bases separated the two germline ends. The CDR3 loop spans 15 amino acids. The sequence was collected from a man in his late teens or twenties in good health. V and J are TRBV5-1 and TRBJ2-2; the D is unclear. Sequenced material: naive CD4+ T cells sorted from blood. As to subset: CD45RA+ positively selected. CDR3 loop: CASSTDLENTGELFF. The CDR3 nucleotides read TGCGCCAGCTCCACCGACTTAGAGAACACCGGGGAGCTGTTTTTT.